Below, 26 T cell receptor beta chains from the same sample are listed, as sequenced in a study of breast tumors, draining lymph nodes, adjacent tissues. In TCRdb, the multiplex PCR reads were re-called with MiXCR into one record per CDR3 protein. Altogether roughly 130,000 distinct CDR3 sequences are present, approximately 32% being singletons, with the ten largest covering about 2.5%. Axillary draining lymph nodes of breast cancer patients supplied the node samples. Sequenced input: axillary lymph node tissue. The origin of the receptors is a female donor with breast cancer. Some clones in this sample may be carry-over from other donors' samples.

This clonotype has ten or more counts. The chain carries TRBV5-1 and TRBJ2-3; no reliable D call. Germline V gives CDR1 SGHRS, CDR2 YFSETQ. The length of the CDR3 is 15 residues. Trimming took off 5 bases at V and 0 bases at J, with 13 bases between the two ends. This CDR3 reads CASSIDPLSTDTQYF. CDR3 coding DNA: TGCGCCAGCAGTATCGATCCTCTAAGCACAGATACGCAGTATTTT. Full variable domain (outside the CDR3, taken from reference TRBV5-1 and TRBJ2-3): KAGVTQTPRYLIKTRGQQVTLSCSPISGHRSVSWYQQTPGQGLQFLFEYFSETQRNKGNFPGRFSGRQFSNSRSEMNVSTLELGDSALYLCASSIDPLSTDTQYFGPGTRLTVL.

In its sample, this clonotype was seen many times. The chain combines TRBV2 with TRBJ1-6; TRBD1 matches 8 bases. This CDR3 region has 15 residues. V dropped 6 bases and J dropped 8; count of bases not matched to a gene: 9. Germline lookup yields CDR1 SNHLY and CDR2 FYNNEI. The CDR3 sequence is CASRSRDRLDSPLHF. The CDR3 nucleotides read TGTGCCAGCAGGTCCCGGGACAGGTTGGATTCACCCCTCCACTTT.

This clonotype appeared many times. V gene TRBV30 combines with J gene TRBJ1-3; D not certain. The V end lost 1 base, the J end lost 0 bases, and 7 bases lay between the germline ends. Germline lookup yields CDR1 GTSNPN and CDR2 SVGIG (reference sequence). The CDR3 sequence is 14 residues long. In nucleotides, the CDR3 is TGTGCCTGGAGTGACTGGACCTCTGGAAACACCATATATTTT. This sequence encodes CAWSDWTSGNTIYF.

J is TRBJ2-7 and V is TRBV19; 8 nucleotides align to TRBD1. The CDR3 is made up of 13 amino acids. Looked up from germline, CDR1 is LNHDA and CDR2 is SQIVND (reference sequence). J lost 4 bases, V lost 4 bases, and 3 bases had no gene match. Here the CDR3 DNA reads TGTGCCAGTAGTACAGGGGGCGGTTACGAGCAGTACTTC. It translates to CASSTGGGYEQYF.

This clonotype was picked up a small number of times. The chain combines TRBV3-1 with TRBJ2-3; 8 bases agree with TRBD1. Trimming removed 0 bases from V and 2 bases from J; junction bases left unmatched: 7. The CDR3 contains 17 residues. Germline CDR1 reads LGHDT; CDR2 reads YNNKEL (reference sequence). CDR3 DNA: TGTGCCAGCAGCCAAGATTTCAGGGGGCCAGCCACAGATACGCAGTATTTT. This encodes CASSQDFRGPATDTQYF.

In its sample, this clonotype was seen many times. Since a much larger clone is just one base distant, this may be a read error. This chain joins TRBV7-9 and TRBJ2-5; 8 bases align to TRBD2. CDR1 and CDR2 (germline): SEHNR, FQNEAQ (reference sequence). The CDR3 consists of 15 residues. The CDR3 reads CASSLDGGAWETQHF. The CDR3 DNA is TGTGCCAGCAGCTTAGACGGGGGGGCCTGGGAGACCCAGCACTTC.

In its sample, this clonotype was seen many times. V is TRBV18 and J is TRBJ1-6; 8 positions agree with TRBD1. Germline CDR1 reads KGHSH; CDR2 reads LQKENI. V gave up 3 bases and J gave up 0 bases; unmatched junction bases: 7. This CDR3 is built from 18 residues. CDR3 nucleotides: TGTGCCAGCTCACCTCAACAAACAGGGGGCTCCTATAATTCACCCCTCCACTTT. Protein: CASSPQQTGGSYNSPLHF.

This clonotype was counted at least ten times. The J gene is TRBJ2-3, the V gene TRBV5-8; 9 bases match TRBD2. The germline V gene has CDR1 SGHTS and CDR2 YDEGEE. This CDR3 contains 16 residues. V shed 4 bases, J shed 4 bases, and the junction held 10 bases outside the gene matches. The CDR3 DNA is TGTGCCAGCAGCGTTTATCTAGCGGGGATGTCAGATACGCAGTATTTT. Translated, it gives CASSVYLAGMSDTQYF.

This clonotype has at least ten counts. CDR3 sequence (DNA): TGTGCCAGCAGCTTATTTGTGGGCCGGGTTAATGAGCAGTTCTTC. Protein: CASSLFVGRVNEQFF. V usage is TRBV11-1 and J usage is TRBJ2-1; D is unresolved. The CDR3 contains 15 residues. Germline V gives CDR1 SGHAT, CDR2 FQDESV (reference sequence). V lost 2 bases and J 7 bases, leaving 15 bases between the germline ends.

Of note for this clonotype: This could be a read error, since a much larger clone is one nucleotide away. Since the CDR3 does not end with the conserved phenylalanine or tryptophan, this likely comes from a read error. Because the CDR3's place on the DNA is in doubt, the DNA is left out and the CDR3 is given as listed by TCRdb. The rearrangement uses TRBV19 and TRBJ1-2. The CDR3 is 14 residues long, counting both termini. The germline V gene has CDR1 LNHDA and CDR2 SQIVND (reference sequence). The CDR3 is CASRSAASNYGYAL.

This clonotype appeared many times. The rearrangement links TRBV6-5 to TRBJ1-6; unclear D gene. The CDR3 loop spans 16 amino acids. Trimming shortened V by 2 bases and J by 6 bases, and 14 bases separated the two germline ends. Germline values: CDR1 MNHEY, CDR2 SVGAGI. Written as DNA, the CDR3 is TGTGCCAGCAGTTACGGAGCCCCGGTTTTTAATTCACCCCTCCACTTT. It yields the protein CASSYGAPVFNSPLHF.

The V and J genes are TRBV7-6 and TRBJ1-5, with D perhaps TRBD1 (5 bases). Per germline, CDR1 SGHVS and CDR2 FNYEAQ. The CDR3 has 14 residues. Between the trimmed V and J ends, which lost 5 bases and 7 bases, there was a span of 15 bases. CDR3 bases: TGTGCCAGCAGCCCGACGGACACCTACCAGCCCCAGCATTTT. Translating it yields CASSPTDTYQPQHF.

J is TRBJ1-1 and V is TRBV19; D might be TRBD1 (6 bases). This CDR3 is 14 amino acids long. Looked up from germline, CDR1 is LNHDA and CDR2 is SQIVND (reference sequence). V lost 6 bases to trimming and J lost 4 bases, with 15 bases between them. CDR3 nucleotides: TGTGCCAGTAGGGGGGGGCGCGCTGCCACTGAAGCTTTCTTT. Translated, it gives CASRGGRAATEAFF.

The rearrangement links TRBV7-6 to TRBJ1-3; 7 bases are a match to TRBD1. CDR1 SGHVS and CDR2 FNYEAQ come from the germline V gene. The CDR3 totals 16 residues. The V gene end was trimmed by 1 base and the J gene end by 9 bases; junction bases not matched to a gene: 12. Here the CDR3 reads CASSLDGTDSGCTIYF. The CDR3 bases are TGTGCCAGCAGCTTAGACGGGACAGACTCTGGATGCACCATATATTTT.

This clonotype was observed many times. This clone may be a read error of a much larger clone one base away. V gene TRBV7-2 combines with J gene TRBJ2-5; D possibly uses TRBD1 or TRBD2 (5 bases each). The length of the CDR3 is 15 residues. Germline V lookup: CDR1 SGHTA, CDR2 FQGNSA. Here the CDR3 reads CASSNSFGSEGTQHF. The CDR3 DNA reads as TGTGCCAGCAGCAACTCGTTCGGTAGCGAGGGGACCCAGCACTTC.

This clonotype was observed a handful of times. A much larger clone sits a single nucleotide away, making a read error possible. The chain carries TRBV20-1 and TRBJ1-2; D might be TRBD1 (6 bases). The CDR3 loop spans 15 amino acids. Germline V gives CDR1 DFQATT, CDR2 SNEGSKA (reference sequence). Trimming shortened V by 3 bases and J by 4 bases, and 18 bases separated the two germline ends. The CDR3 bases are TGCAGTGCTAGGAGTGGGTTGGGGGCGTCCTATGGCTACACCTTC. Amino acid sequence: CSARSGLGASYGYTF.

This clonotype was counted at least ten times. V gene TRBV20-1 combines with J gene TRBJ2-5; 9 nucleotides line up with TRBD2. The CDR3 contains 15 residues. V dropped 6 bases and J dropped 6; count of bases not matched to a gene: 14. Germline V gene lookup returns CDR1 DFQATT and CDR2 SNEGSKA (reference sequence). The CDR3 coding sequence is TGCAGTGCCCTCGGGCGGAGCGGGGGGATCAAGACCCAGTACTTC. Translating it yields CSALGRSGGIKTQYF.

This clonotype has ten or more counts. The chain uses TRBV7-8 and TRBJ2-5; no clear D. This CDR3 is 14 amino acids long. V lost 5 bases and J lost 0, with 10 bases in between. Germline V gene lookup returns CDR1 SGHVS and CDR2 FQNEAQ. This chain's CDR3 is CASSLRAYQETQYF. The CDR3 DNA reads as TGTGCCAGCAGCCTACGGGCCTACCAAGAGACCCAGTACTTC.

Comments on this clonotype: The junction shows a germline mismatch at one end, possibly a read error. This sequence joins TRBV19 and TRBJ1-2; no clear D. The CDR3 spans 15 residues. The germline V gene encodes CDR1 LNHDA and CDR2 SQIVND (reference sequence). CDR3 in DNA: TGTGCCAGCATAATGGACGGCGTTAATGACTATCACTACCCGTTC. The encoded protein is CASIMDGVNDYHYPF.

This clonotype occurred many times. The chain combines TRBV7-9 with TRBJ2-7, with D unresolved. Trimming cost V 6 bases and J 5 bases, with 11 bases left between them. This CDR3 is 12 amino acids long. Germline V lookup: CDR1 SEHNR, CDR2 FQNEAQ (reference sequence). In DNA, the CDR3 is TGTGCCAGCAGTCCAACGGCCCACGAGCAGTACTTC. It encodes CASSPTAHEQYF.

This clonotype was seen ten or more times. This chain links TRBV6-1 with TRBJ1-3; possible D gene TRBD1, 6 bases. V lost 6 bases and J 0 bases, leaving 15 bases between the germline ends. The CDR3 consists of 16 residues. In germline, CDR1 is MNHNS, CDR2 SASEGT. The CDR3 bases are TGTGCCAGCAGATGGAGCAGGGGCTTCTCTGGAAACACCATATATTTT. Translating gives CASRWSRGFSGNTIYF.

This clonotype was seen ten or more times. The genes are TRBV7-9 and TRBJ2-7; D remains unclear. Looked up from germline, CDR1 is SEHNR and CDR2 is FQNEAQ (reference sequence). This CDR3 spans 13 amino acids. V lost 5 bases, J lost 1 base, and 9 bases lay in between. Written as DNA, the CDR3 is TGTGCCAGCAGCCCCACCCTTTCCTACGAGCAGTACTTC. It translates to CASSPTLSYEQYF.

Note on this clonotype: One junction end does not reproduce the germline sequence, and a read error may be involved. The J gene is TRBJ1-5, the V gene TRBV11-2; unclear D gene. This CDR3 is 14 amino acids long. CDR1 and CDR2 from the germline V gene are SGHAT and FQNNGV. The chain's CDR3 is CTSSSSAFNQPQHF. CDR3 coding DNA: TGTACCAGCAGCTCGTCAGCTTTCAATCAGCCCCAGCATTTT.

This clonotype showed up many times. The chain joins TRBV6-1 to TRBJ1-2; maybe TRBD1 (6 bases). The CDR3 is 13 residues long. Trimming cost V 3 bases and J 5 bases, with 10 bases left between them. Germline V gene sequence: CDR1 MNHNS, CDR2 SASEGT. The CDR3 reads CASSEGAGYGYTF. The DNA of the CDR3 is TGTGCCAGCAGTGAGGGGGCTGGGTATGGCTACACCTTC.

This clonotype came up once. The chain has TRBV20-1 and TRBJ1-5; TRBD1 agrees at 9 bases. Germline V lookup: CDR1 DFQATT, CDR2 SNEGSKA (reference sequence). CDR3 length: 15 amino acids. Trimming took 1 base from V and 6 from J; bases not matched to a gene: 7. This CDR3 reads CSARVGGQGTQPQHF. Here the CDR3 DNA reads TGCAGTGCTAGAGTCGGGGGACAGGGAACTCAGCCCCAGCATTTT.

The J gene is TRBJ1-3, the V gene TRBV20-1; no reliable D call. V was clipped by 5 bases and J by 12 bases, with 20 bases between them. Germline values: CDR1 DFQATT, CDR2 SNEGSKA (reference sequence). There are 13 residues in the CDR3. Here the CDR3 reads CSARAPEGKNIYF. The CDR3 nucleotides read TGCAGTGCTCGGGCTCCGGAGGGCAAAAACATATATTTT.